This TCR beta chain was recovered during a study of blood T cell repertoires in COVID-19. Looking at the study overall: There were acute and convalescent COVID-19 samples, and they came from the United States, Italy and Spain. Sources were T cells, B-cell-depleted T cells, or PBMCs; the material itself was cDNA or gDNA.

This CDR3 spans 11 amino acids. Trimming shortened V by 4 bases and J by 4 bases, and 8 bases separated the two germline ends. Germline assignment: CDR1 GTSNPN and CDR2 SVGIG (reference sequence). Authors' analysis steps: Nucleated cell counts were estimated from reference gene primer amplification. TCRdb's table, derived via immunoSEQ multiplex PCR, lists solely in-frame clones and lacks some. D and trimming were read from the DNA, whereas the V and J calls and clone size are those reported in that table. The data show roughly 250,000 clones, with 70% to 90% seen just once and 0.7% to 0.85% held by the top ten.

The TCR was taken from a woman in her twenties or thirties with acute or convalescent COVID-19. The sequencing input was peripheral blood. This rearrangement joins TRBV30 to TRBJ2-7; D is unclear. CDR3 DNA: TGTGCCTGGAAGACCGGGTACGAGCAGTACTTC. Its translation is CAWKTGYEQYF.